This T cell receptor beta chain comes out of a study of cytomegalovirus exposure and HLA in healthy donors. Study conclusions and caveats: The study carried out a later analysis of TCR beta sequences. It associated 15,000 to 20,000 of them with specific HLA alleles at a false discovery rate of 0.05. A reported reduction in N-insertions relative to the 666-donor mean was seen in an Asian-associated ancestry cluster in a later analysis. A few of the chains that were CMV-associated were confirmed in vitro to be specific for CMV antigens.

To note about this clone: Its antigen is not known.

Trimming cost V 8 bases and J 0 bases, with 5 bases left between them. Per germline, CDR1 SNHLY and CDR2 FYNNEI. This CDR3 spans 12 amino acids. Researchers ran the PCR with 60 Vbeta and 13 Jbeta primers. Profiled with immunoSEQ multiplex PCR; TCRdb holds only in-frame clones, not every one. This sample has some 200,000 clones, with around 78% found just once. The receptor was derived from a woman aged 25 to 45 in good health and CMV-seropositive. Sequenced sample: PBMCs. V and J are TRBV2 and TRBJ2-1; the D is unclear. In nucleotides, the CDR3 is TGTGCCAGCCTATACTCCTACAATGAGCAGTTCTTC. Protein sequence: CASLYSYNEQFF.